This TCR beta chain was retrieved from a study of OX40 agonist ivuxolimab in advanced cancers. Across the study: Antecedent anti-PD-1, anti-PD-L1 or anti-CTLA-4 therapy was permissible, with roughly 36% having received some.

Repertoires were generated with immunoSEQ multiplex PCR, while TCRdb's copy carries only in-frame clones and drops some. The sample holds fewer than 55,000 clones; over 80% are singletons and the top ten take around 1.8%. V lost 5 bases and J lost 3, with 15 bases in between. CDR1 and CDR2 from the germline V gene are SGHVS and FQNEAQ. The CDR3 covers 15 residues. Here the sequenced sample was CD4+ or CD8+ T cells sorted from blood, taken in a trial of the OX40 agonist ivuxolimab. The receptor was isolated from an adult with an advanced solid tumor such as melanoma, head and neck, liver or kidney cancer. The chain couples TRBV7-8 to TRBJ2-3; D call uncertain. The CDR3 loop is CASSTNPRLTDTQYF. The CDR3 coding sequence is TGTGCCAGCAGCACCAACCCTCGATTAACAGATACGCAGTATTTT.